These 22 T cell receptor beta chains were all obtained from the same sample, sequenced in a study of T-cell memory formation after mild COVID-19. TCRdb re-called the 5' RACE reads with MiXCR, one entry per CDR3 protein. The sample gives 150,000 to 200,000 distinct CDR3 sequences, 11% of which show up once; about 3.5% is in the top ten. Sequenced: PBMCs or a T cell subset sorted from them (not recorded which). These receptors came from a man between 18 and 35 years old who had mild COVID-19 (a few samples of this study predate the infection). Cell type and time point are not known.

This sequence joins TRBV4-2 and TRBJ2-7; D gene uncertain. Germline CDR1 LGHNA, CDR2 YNFKEQ. The CDR3 is 15 residues long. The ends were cut back, 4 bases at V and 2 bases at J, with 15 bases in the middle. CDR3: CASSPRAAVPYEQYF. The CDR3 coding sequence is TGTGCCAGCAGCCCTCGGGCAGCTGTACCCTACGAGCAGTACTTC.

This clonotype was picked up a small number of times. V gene TRBV20-1 combines with J gene TRBJ2-5; D possibly uses TRBD1 or TRBD2 (6 bases each). The CDR3 is 13 residues long. Germline V gives CDR1 DFQATT, CDR2 SNEGSKA (reference sequence). With 2 bases removed from V and 5 bases from J, the gap between germline ends came to 12 bases. CDR3 sequence reads: CSARPGGYETQYF. The CDR3 nucleotides are TGCAGTGCTAGACCCGGGGGCTACGAGACCCAGTACTTC.

This clonotype appeared a few times. The chain carries TRBV19 and TRBJ1-2; D possibly corresponds to TRBD1 (5 bases). Looked up from germline, CDR1 is LNHDA and CDR2 is SQIVND (reference sequence). CDR3 length equals 15 residues. V was pared by 3 bases and J by 0 bases, with 11 bases between. The DNA of the CDR3 is TGTGCCAGTAGTATGGAGGGGCGAACTAACTATGGCTACACCTTC. Residues: CASSMEGRTNYGYTF.

This clonotype appeared many times. The CDR3 coding sequence is TGTGCCAGCAGCTCAAGAGTTAGTGAGCAGTTCTTC. Its protein is CASSSRVSEQFF. The chain links TRBV4-2 to TRBJ2-1; no firm D call. V lost 5 bases and J lost 9, with 11 bases in between. In germline, CDR1 is LGHNA, CDR2 YNFKEQ. This CDR3 is 12 amino acids long.

About this clonotype: Relative to the germline gene, one junction end is altered; a read error may explain this. The chain combines TRBV7-9 with TRBJ1-6; D is uncertain. Per germline, CDR1 SEHNR and CDR2 FQNEAQ (reference sequence). This CDR3 comprises 13 residues. Here the CDR3 DNA reads TGTGCCAGCAGCTTCGACCCGAATTCACCCATCCACTTT. Protein: CASSFDPNSPIHF.

The sample holds a few counts of this clonotype. The chain is built from TRBV7-2 and TRBJ2-1; either TRBD1 or TRBD2 may fit D (5 bases each). The germline gives CDR1 SGHTA, CDR2 FQGNSA. V lost 5 bases, J lost 7 bases, and 21 bases lay in between. This CDR3 comprises 16 residues. The CDR3 DNA sequence: TGTGCCAGCAGCGTCACCGGGACGGGGAGATGGAATGAGCAGTTCTTC. Its translation: CASSVTGTGRWNEQFF. Full variable domain (remainder filled in from reference TRBV7-2 and TRBJ2-1): GAGVSQSPSNKVTEKGKDVELRCDPISGHTALYWYRQSLGQGLEFLIYFQGNSAPDKSGLPSDRFSAERTGGSVSTLTIQRTQQEDSAVYLCASSVTGTGRWNEQFFGPGTRLTVL.

This clonotype was seen a few times. The V call is TRBV6-2 or TRBV6-3, the J call TRBJ2-1, with D possibly called TRBD1 or TRBD2 (6 bases each). V was clipped by 1 base and J by 3 bases, with 10 bases between them. The CDR3 has 15 residues. The germline V gene has CDR1 MNHEY and CDR2 SVGEGT. The CDR3 region has the DNA TGTGCCAGCAGTTACTTAGGGGGGCTCTACAATGAGCAGTTCTTC. This translates into CASSYLGGLYNEQFF.

The V call is TRBV11-2, the J call TRBJ2-5, with 7 bases aligning to TRBD1. The V and J ends lost 5 bases and 5 bases, in that order; junction bases with no gene match: 8. The CDR3 is 14 residues long. Germline CDR1 SGHAT, CDR2 FQNNGV. Here the CDR3 reads CASSPLRGRETQYF. The DNA for the CDR3 is TGTGCCAGCAGCCCATTGAGGGGGCGGGAGACCCAGTACTTC.

This clonotype has ten or more counts. The chain couples TRBV6-5 to TRBJ1-2, with D hard to call. The CDR3 has 13 residues. V lost 0 bases and J 5 bases, leaving 7 bases between the germline ends. Germline V CDR1 and CDR2: MNHEY, SVGAGI. In nucleotides, the CDR3 is TGTGCCAGCAGTTACTCGAGAGGTTATGGCTACACCTTC. This encodes CASSYSRGYGYTF.

Ten or more counts support this clonotype. The J gene is TRBJ1-1, the V gene TRBV7-2; D is ambiguous. This CDR3 region has 13 residues. Germline V gene sequence: CDR1 SGHTA, CDR2 FQGNSA. Trimming shortened V by 3 bases and J by 0 bases, and 5 bases separated the two germline ends. The DNA of the CDR3 is TGTGCCAGCAGCTTCACACTGAACACTGAAGCTTTCTTT. This translates into CASSFTLNTEAFF.

The rearrangement uses TRBV20-1 and TRBJ2-5, with D perhaps TRBD2 (7 bases). The CDR3 sequence is 15 residues long. Germline lookup yields CDR1 DFQATT and CDR2 SNEGSKA (reference sequence). V was clipped by 5 bases and J by 6 bases, with 22 bases between them. The chain's CDR3 is CSAYIGGPAYKTQYF. The DNA of the CDR3 is TGCAGTGCTTACATCGGGGGGCCAGCTTATAAGACCCAGTACTTC.

The table lists this clonotype with a few counts. This rearrangement joins TRBV20-1 to TRBJ2-7; D is unclear. V shed 6 bases and J shed 6 bases, with 21 bases lying between them. The CDR3 sequence is 14 residues long. Looked up from germline, CDR1 is DFQATT and CDR2 is SNEGSKA (reference sequence). Here the CDR3 DNA reads TGCAGTGCATGCGGACCAGGTTCGTCCCTCGAGCAGTACTTC. It is translated as CSACGPGSSLEQYF.

This clonotype was detected many times. The rearrangement links TRBV7-8 to TRBJ2-3; no reliable D call. The CDR3 contains 16 residues. The V gene's germline CDR1 is SGHVS and CDR2 FQNEAQ. Trimming cost V 1 base and J 4 bases, with 15 bases left between them. CDR3 region: CASSLGASRLADTQYF. In nucleotides, the CDR3 is TGTGCCAGCAGCTTAGGTGCCTCCCGATTGGCAGATACGCAGTATTTT.

The chain combines TRBV20-1 with TRBJ2-3; 7 bases align to TRBD2. The V gene's germline CDR1 is DFQATT and CDR2 SNEGSKA (reference sequence). J gave up 0 bases and V 1 base, and 7 bases lay outside the gene matches. This CDR3 comprises 16 residues. The CDR3 sequence: CSARVWGGISTDTQYF. The CDR3 coding sequence is TGCAGTGCTAGAGTCTGGGGGGGGATTAGCACAGATACGCAGTATTTT.

This clonotype was seen a handful of times. This sequence joins TRBV15 and TRBJ2-5; 8 positions match TRBD1. The junction had 4 bases not matched to a gene; V was cut back by 0 bases and J by 4 bases. This CDR3 is built from 15 residues. CDR1 is LNHNV, CDR2 YYDKDF, per germline (reference sequence). The CDR3 protein is CATSRDPDRGETQYF. Written as DNA, the CDR3 is TGTGCCACCAGCAGAGATCCCGACAGGGGAGAGACCCAGTACTTC.

The table lists this clonotype with many counts. The chain uses TRBV5-6 and TRBJ2-2, with D perhaps matching TRBD2 (5 bases). Trimming removed 0 bases at V and 4 bases at J, with 13 bases between. The germline V gene encodes CDR1 SGHDT and CDR2 YYEEEE. The CDR3 has 16 residues. The CDR3 DNA reads TGTGCCAGCAGCTTGGCTGGCGGGTTTGTCACCGGGGAGCTGTTTTTT. As protein: CASSLAGGFVTGELFF.

This chain connects TRBV10-1 to TRBJ2-2, with D uncertain. From germline, CDR1 is WNHNN and CDR2 SYGVQD (reference sequence). Trimming pared 8 bases from V and 1 base from J, leaving 8 bases between. The CDR3 is made up of 13 amino acids. The CDR3 DNA reads as TGCGCCAGCCAGGCAGGGAACACCGGGGAGCTGTTTTTT. Translating it yields CASQAGNTGELFF.

The CDR3 spells CASSPQRTSTDTQYF. CDR3 DNA: TGTGCCAGCAGCCCCCAGCGGACTAGCACAGATACGCAGTATTTT. This sequence joins TRBV11-2 and TRBJ2-3, with TRBD2 as a possible D gene (5 bases). V shed 5 bases and J shed 0 bases, with 12 bases lying between them. The CDR3 contains 15 residues. The germline V gene has CDR1 SGHAT and CDR2 FQNNGV. The complete variable domain, with remaining parts taken from reference TRBV11-2 and TRBJ2-3, reads EAGVAQSPRYKIIEKRQSVAFWCNPISGHATLYWYQQILGQGPKLLIQFQNNGVVDDSQLPKDRFSAERLKGVDSTLKIQPAKLEDSAVYLCASSPQRTSTDTQYFGPGTRLTVL.

This chain uses TRBV5-1 with TRBJ2-3; 8 nucleotides agree with TRBD2. The CDR3 covers 18 residues. CDR1 SGHRS and CDR2 YFSETQ come from the germline V gene. V was pared by 0 bases and J by 0 bases, with 9 bases of the junction left unmatched. Here the CDR3 reads CASSLGLAGSTSTDTQYF. The CDR3 nucleotides read TGCGCCAGCAGCTTGGGGCTAGCGGGTTCGACTAGCACAGATACGCAGTATTTT.

The chain links TRBV7-2 to TRBJ1-2, with a tentative D call TRBD1 (6 bases). V was cut by 2 bases and J by 8 bases, with 15 bases left in between. The CDR3 is made up of 14 amino acids. Germline V lookup: CDR1 SGHTA, CDR2 FQGNSA. CDR3: CASSLYRVSGGYTF. DNA of the CDR3: TGTGCCAGCAGCTTATACAGGGTTTCGGGCGGCTACACCTTC.

Comment on this clonotype: Its ends do not fully match the called genes, so a read error is possible. V and J are TRBV7-2 and TRBJ2-1; TRBD2 agrees at 13 bases. The CDR3 loop spans 18 amino acids. Germline CDR1 is SGHTA and CDR2 is FQGNSA. The CDR3 nucleotides are TGTGCCAGCAGCTTAGATCGGATAGGACTAGCGGGGGCCAATCAGCAGTTCTTC. It specifies CASSLDRIGLAGANQQFF.

This rearrangement joins TRBV9 to TRBJ1-4, with 10 bases lining up with TRBD1. V shed 6 bases, J shed 8 bases, and the junction held 10 bases outside the gene matches. Looked up from germline, CDR1 is SGDLS and CDR2 is YYNGEE. This CDR3 contains 15 residues. The CDR3 DNA reads TGTGCCAGCAAGTCAGGGACAGGGGTCGGCGAAAAACTGTTTTTT. Translating gives CASKSGTGVGEKLFF.